This T cell receptor beta chain emerged from a study of blood T cell repertoires in COVID-19. Study overall: Sources were T cells, B-cell-depleted T cells, or PBMCs; the material itself was cDNA or gDNA.

The CDR3 length is 15 residues. Germline V lookup: CDR1 SGHDT, CDR2 YYEEEE. The V end was cut by 0 bases, the J end by 4 bases, with 13 bases between. Using immunoSEQ multiplex PCR, the repertoire was profiled, and TCRdb retains in-frame clones only, with some absent. Of a few hundred thousand clones listed, around 90% were seen once; the top ten hold approximately 0.92%. Input material: peripheral blood. This receptor was taken from a man younger than 35 with COVID-19, enrolled during active disease. This rearrangement joins TRBV5-6 to TRBJ2-5; D might be TRBD2 (5 bases). The chain's CDR3 is CASSLVVGDGETQYF. In nucleotides, the CDR3 is TGTGCCAGCAGCTTGGTCGTGGGAGACGGAGAGACCCAGTACTTC.